The 2 T cell receptor beta chains given below trace back to one sample, sequenced in a study of blood T cells in healthy people across ages. It was with a sample-barcoded 5' primer and a J-beta primer mix that a second PCR of about 6 to 12 cycles was run. MiXCR, applied by TCRdb to the 5' RACE reads, yields one record per CDR3 protein. The data hold 1.5 million to 2 million distinct CDR3 sequences, with under 30% observed a single time. Sequencing was carried out using blood. The source is a woman in her twenties or thirties in good health.

This clonotype has only a few counts. The chain has TRBV29-1 and TRBJ1-1; D is possibly TRBD1 (5 bases). Germline V gene sequence: CDR1 SQVTM, CDR2 ANQGSEA. The ends were cut back, 7 bases at V and 5 bases at J, with 11 bases in the middle. The CDR3 runs to 11 residues. The DNA of the CDR3 is TGCAGCGCCGAAGGGGAAACTGAAGCTTTCTTT. Its protein is CSAEGETEAFF.

This rearrangement joins TRBV7-2 to TRBJ2-3; D may be TRBD1 or TRBD2 (5 bases each). The CDR3 totals 16 residues. Germline-derived CDR1 and CDR2 are SGHTA and FQGNSA. V lost 3 bases and J lost 4, with 17 bases in between. This chain's CDR3 is CASSLGQSRGADTQYF. The CDR3 nucleotides are TGTGCCAGCAGCTTGGGTCAGTCCCGAGGGGCAGATACGCAGTATTTT.